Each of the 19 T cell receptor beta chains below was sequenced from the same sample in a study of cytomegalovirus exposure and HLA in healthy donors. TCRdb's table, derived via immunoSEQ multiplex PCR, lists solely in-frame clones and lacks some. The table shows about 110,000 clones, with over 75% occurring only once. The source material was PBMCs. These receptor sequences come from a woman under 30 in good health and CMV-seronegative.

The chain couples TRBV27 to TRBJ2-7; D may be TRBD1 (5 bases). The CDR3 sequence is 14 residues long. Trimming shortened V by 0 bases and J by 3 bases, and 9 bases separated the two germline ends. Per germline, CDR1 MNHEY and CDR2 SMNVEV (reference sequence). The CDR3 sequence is CASSLSGDIYEQYF. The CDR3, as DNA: TGTGCCAGCAGTTTATCAGGGGATATCTACGAGCAGTACTTC.

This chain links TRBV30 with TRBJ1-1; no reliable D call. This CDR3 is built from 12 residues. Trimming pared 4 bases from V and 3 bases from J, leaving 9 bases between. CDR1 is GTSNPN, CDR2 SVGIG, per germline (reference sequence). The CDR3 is CAWKRIYTEAFF. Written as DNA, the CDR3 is TGTGCCTGGAAGAGAATTTACACTGAAGCTTTCTTT.

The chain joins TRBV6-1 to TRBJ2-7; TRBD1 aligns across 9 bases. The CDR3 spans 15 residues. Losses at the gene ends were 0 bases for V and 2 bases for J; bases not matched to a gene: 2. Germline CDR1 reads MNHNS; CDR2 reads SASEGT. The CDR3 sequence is CASSEAGTGPYEQYF. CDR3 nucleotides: TGTGCCAGCAGTGAAGCAGGGACAGGGCCCTACGAGCAGTACTTC.

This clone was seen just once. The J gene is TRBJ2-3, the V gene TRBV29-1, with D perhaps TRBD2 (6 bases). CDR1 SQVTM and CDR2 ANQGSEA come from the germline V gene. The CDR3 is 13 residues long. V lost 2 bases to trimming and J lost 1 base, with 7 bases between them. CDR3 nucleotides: TGCAGCGTTGAATCGGGGGGCACAGATACGCAGTATTTT. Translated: CSVESGGTDTQYF.

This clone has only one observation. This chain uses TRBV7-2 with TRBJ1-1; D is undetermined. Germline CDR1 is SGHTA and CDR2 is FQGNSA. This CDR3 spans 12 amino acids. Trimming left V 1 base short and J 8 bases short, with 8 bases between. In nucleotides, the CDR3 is TGTGCCAGCAGCTTAGTTGCCGGGGAAGCTTTCTTT. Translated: CASSLVAGEAFF.

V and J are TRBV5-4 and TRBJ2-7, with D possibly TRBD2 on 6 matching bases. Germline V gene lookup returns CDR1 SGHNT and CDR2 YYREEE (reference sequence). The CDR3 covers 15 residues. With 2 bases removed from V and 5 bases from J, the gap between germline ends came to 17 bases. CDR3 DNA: TGTGCCAGCAGCTTCTCCGGGACTCCAGGCCACGAGCAGTACTTC. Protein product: CASSFSGTPGHEQYF.

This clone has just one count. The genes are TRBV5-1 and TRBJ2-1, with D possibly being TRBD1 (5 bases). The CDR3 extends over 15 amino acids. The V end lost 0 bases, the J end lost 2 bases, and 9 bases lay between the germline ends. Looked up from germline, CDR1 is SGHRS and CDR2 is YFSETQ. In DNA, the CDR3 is TGCGCCAGCAGCTTGGTGGACACGCCCTACAATGAGCAGTTCTTC. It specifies CASSLVDTPYNEQFF.

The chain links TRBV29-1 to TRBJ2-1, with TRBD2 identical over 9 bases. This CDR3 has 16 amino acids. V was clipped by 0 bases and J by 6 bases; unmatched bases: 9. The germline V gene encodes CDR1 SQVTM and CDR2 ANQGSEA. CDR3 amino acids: CSVEEGGGARANEQFF. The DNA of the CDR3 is TGCAGCGTTGAAGAGGGCGGGGGGGCTAGGGCCAATGAGCAGTTCTTC.

This CDR3 is CASSRGTGFNQPQHF. In DNA form, the CDR3 reads TGTGCCAGCAGCCGCGGAACAGGCTTCAATCAGCCCCAGCATTTT. J is TRBJ1-5 and V is TRBV5-8; D may be TRBD1 (5 bases). Germline lookup yields CDR1 SGHTS and CDR2 YDEGEE. The germline V and J ends were trimmed by 4 bases and 3 bases, with 14 bases remaining between them. CDR3 size: 15 residues.

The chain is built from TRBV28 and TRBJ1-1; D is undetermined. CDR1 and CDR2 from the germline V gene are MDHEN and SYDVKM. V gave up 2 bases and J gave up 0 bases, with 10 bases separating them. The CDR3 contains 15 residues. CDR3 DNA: TGTGCCAGCAGTTTAATCCGGGAGATGAACACTGAAGCTTTCTTT. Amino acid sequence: CASSLIREMNTEAFF.

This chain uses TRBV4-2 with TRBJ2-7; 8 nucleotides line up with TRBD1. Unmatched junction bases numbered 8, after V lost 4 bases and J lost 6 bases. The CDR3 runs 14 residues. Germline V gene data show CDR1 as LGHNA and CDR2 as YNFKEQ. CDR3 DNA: TGTGCCAGCAGCCGACAGGACAGGGCGGGCGAGCAGTACTTC. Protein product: CASSRQDRAGEQYF.

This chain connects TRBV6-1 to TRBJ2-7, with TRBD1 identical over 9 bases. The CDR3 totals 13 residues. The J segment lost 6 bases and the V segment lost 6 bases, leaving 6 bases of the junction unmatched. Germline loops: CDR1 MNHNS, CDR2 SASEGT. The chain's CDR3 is CASRGQGSAEQYF. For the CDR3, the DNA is TGTGCCAGCAGGGGACAGGGATCGGCCGAGCAGTACTTC.

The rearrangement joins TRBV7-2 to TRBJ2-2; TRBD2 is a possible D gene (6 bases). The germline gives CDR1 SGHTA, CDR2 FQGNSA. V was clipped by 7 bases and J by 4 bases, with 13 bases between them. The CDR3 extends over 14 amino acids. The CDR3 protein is CASTMMRGTGELFF. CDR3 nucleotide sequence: TGTGCCAGCACTATGATGCGGGGCACCGGGGAGCTGTTTTTT.

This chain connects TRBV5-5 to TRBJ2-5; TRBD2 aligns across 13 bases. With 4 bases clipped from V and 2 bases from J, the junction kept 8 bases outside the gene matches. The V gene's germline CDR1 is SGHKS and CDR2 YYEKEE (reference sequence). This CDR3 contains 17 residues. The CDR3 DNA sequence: TGTGCCAGCAGCATAGGGACTAGCGGGGTCGCTCAAGAGACCCAGTACTTC. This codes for CASSIGTSGVAQETQYF.

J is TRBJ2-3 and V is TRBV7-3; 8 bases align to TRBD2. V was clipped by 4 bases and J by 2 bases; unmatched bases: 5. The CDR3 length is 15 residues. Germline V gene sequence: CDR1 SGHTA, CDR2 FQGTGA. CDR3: CASSWGGGITDTQYF. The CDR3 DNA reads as TGTGCCAGCAGCTGGGGCGGGGGGATCACAGATACGCAGTATTTT.

DNA of the CDR3: TGCGCCAGCAGCCAAGGGCCCACCTACGAGCAGTACTTC. It codes for CASSQGPTYEQYF. The chain has TRBV4-1 and TRBJ2-7; D uncertain. Deletions cut 1 base from V and 2 bases from J, with 6 bases between. Looked up from germline, CDR1 is MGHRA and CDR2 is YSYEKL. The CDR3 has 13 amino acids.

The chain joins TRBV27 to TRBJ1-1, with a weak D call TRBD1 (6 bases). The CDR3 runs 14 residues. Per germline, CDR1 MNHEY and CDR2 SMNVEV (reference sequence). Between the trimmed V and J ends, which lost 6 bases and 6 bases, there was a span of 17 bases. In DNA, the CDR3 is TGTGCCAGCAGCTACCGAGGGGGAAGGCCTGAAGCTTTCTTT. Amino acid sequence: CASSYRGGRPEAFF.

The CDR3 nucleotides are TGTGCCAGCAGTTACACCACATCGGGCCGGAGGGTCACTGAAGCTTTCTTT. Amino acid sequence: CASSYTTSGRRVTEAFF. The chain recombines TRBV27 with TRBJ1-1, with D unclear. V shed 4 bases and J shed 4 bases, with 22 bases lying between them. The CDR3 consists of 17 residues. CDR1 and CDR2 (germline): MNHEY, SMNVEV (reference sequence).

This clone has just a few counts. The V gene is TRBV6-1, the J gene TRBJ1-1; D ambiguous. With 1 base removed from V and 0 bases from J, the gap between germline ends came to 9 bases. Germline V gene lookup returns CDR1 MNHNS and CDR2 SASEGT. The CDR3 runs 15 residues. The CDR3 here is CASSEGSHMNTEAFF. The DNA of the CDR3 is TGTGCCAGCAGTGAAGGGTCACACATGAACACTGAAGCTTTCTTT.